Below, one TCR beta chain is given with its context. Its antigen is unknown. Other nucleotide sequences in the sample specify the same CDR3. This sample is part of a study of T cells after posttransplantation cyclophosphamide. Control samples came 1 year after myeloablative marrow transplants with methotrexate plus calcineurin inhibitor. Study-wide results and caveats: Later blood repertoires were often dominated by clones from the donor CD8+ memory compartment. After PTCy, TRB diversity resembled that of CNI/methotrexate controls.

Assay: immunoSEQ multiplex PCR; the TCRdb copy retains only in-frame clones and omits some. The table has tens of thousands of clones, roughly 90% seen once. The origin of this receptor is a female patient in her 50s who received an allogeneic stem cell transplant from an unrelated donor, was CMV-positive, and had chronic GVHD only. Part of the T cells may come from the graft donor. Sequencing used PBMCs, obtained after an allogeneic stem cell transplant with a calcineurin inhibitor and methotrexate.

CDR3 loop: CASSLQGLAPYEQYF. The CDR3 nucleotides are TGCGCCAGCAGCCTTCAAGGACTAGCGCCCTACGAGCAGTACTTC. The gene calls are TRBV4-1 and TRBJ2-7, with 9 bases matching TRBD2. Per germline, CDR1 MGHRA and CDR2 YSYEKL. V shed 4 bases and J 2 bases; nucleotides not matched to a gene: 6. There are 15 residues in the CDR3.